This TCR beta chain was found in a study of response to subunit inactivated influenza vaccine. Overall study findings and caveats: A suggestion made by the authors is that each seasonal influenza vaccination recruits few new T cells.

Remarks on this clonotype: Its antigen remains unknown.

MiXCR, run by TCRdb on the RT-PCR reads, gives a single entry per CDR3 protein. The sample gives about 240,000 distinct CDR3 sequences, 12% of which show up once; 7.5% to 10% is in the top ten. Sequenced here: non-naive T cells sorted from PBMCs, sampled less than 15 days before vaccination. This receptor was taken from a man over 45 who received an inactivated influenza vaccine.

The CDR3 protein is CASSQDRGGGHSSTDTQYF. In DNA form, the CDR3 reads TGTGCCAGCAGCCAAGATAGAGGCGGGGGGCACTCTAGCACAGATACGCAGTATTTT. The chain employs TRBV4-2 and TRBJ2-3; 8 nucleotides align to TRBD2. Germline CDR1 reads LGHNA; CDR2 reads YNFKEQ. V gave up 0 bases and J gave up 0 bases; unmatched junction bases: 11. The CDR3 contains 19 residues.